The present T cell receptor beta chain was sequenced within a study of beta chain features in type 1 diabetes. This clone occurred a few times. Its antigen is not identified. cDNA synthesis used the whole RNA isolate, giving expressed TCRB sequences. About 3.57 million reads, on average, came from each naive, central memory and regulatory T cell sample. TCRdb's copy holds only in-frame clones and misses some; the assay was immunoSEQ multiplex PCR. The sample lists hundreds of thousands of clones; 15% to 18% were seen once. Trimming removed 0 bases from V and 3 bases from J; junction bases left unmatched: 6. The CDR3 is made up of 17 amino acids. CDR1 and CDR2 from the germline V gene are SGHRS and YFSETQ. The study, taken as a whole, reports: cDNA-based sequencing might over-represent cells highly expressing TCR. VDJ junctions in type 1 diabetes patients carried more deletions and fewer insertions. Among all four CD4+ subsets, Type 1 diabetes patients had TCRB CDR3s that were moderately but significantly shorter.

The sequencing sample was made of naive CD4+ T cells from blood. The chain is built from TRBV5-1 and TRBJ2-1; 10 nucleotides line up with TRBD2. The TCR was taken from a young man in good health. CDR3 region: CASSLAGSGRGYNEQFF. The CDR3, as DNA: TGCGCCAGCAGCTTGGCAGGGAGCGGGAGGGGCTACAATGAGCAGTTCTTC. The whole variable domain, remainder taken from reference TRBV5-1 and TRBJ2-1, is KAGVTQTPRYLIKTRGQQVTLSCSPISGHRSVSWYQQTPGQGLQFLFEYFSETQRNKGNFPGRFSGRQFSNSRSEMNVSTLELGDSALYLCASSLAGSGRGYNEQFFGPGTRLTVL.